Following are 23 T cell receptor beta chains from one sample sequenced in a study of blood T cell repertoires in COVID-19. Generated by immunoSEQ multiplex PCR, the TCRdb table keeps only in-frame clones and is missing some. In the table there are approximately 41,000 clones, roughly four fifths of which are singletons. Sequenced input: peripheral blood. All receptors come from a middle-aged man with active or convalescent COVID-19.

This rearrangement joins TRBV4-3 to TRBJ1-2; D is perhaps TRBD1 (5 bases). Looked up from germline, CDR1 is LGHNA and CDR2 is YSLEER. This CDR3 contains 14 residues. V was shortened by 0 bases and J by 2 bases, with 7 bases between the two germline ends. The DNA of the CDR3 is TGCGCCAGCAGCCAAGATTCAGGGAACTATGGCTACACCTTC. Amino acid sequence: CASSQDSGNYGYTF.

A single count supports this clone. V gene TRBV15 combines with J gene TRBJ2-3; unclear D gene. CDR1 is LNHNV and CDR2 is YYDKDF in the germline V gene (reference sequence). V shed 0 bases and J shed 0 bases, with 10 bases lying between them. The CDR3 has 16 residues. The CDR3 coding sequence is TGTGCCACCAGCAGAGATCCTGGAGTTAGCACAGATACGCAGTATTTT. Amino acids: CATSRDPGVSTDTQYF.

The chain is built from TRBV27 and TRBJ2-3; tentative D call: TRBD1 (7 bases). CDR3 size: 13 residues. CDR1 is MNHEY, CDR2 SMNVEV, per germline (reference sequence). Trimming took off 7 bases at V and 3 bases at J, with 11 bases between the two ends. CDR3 loop: CASKGGQTDTQYF. CDR3 nucleotides: TGTGCCAGCAAGGGGGGACAGACAGATACGCAGTATTTT.

The V gene is TRBV14, the J gene TRBJ1-3; D is perhaps TRBD1 (6 bases). Deletions cut 2 bases from V and 4 bases from J, with 9 bases between. Germline CDR1 and CDR2: SGHDN and FVKESK. The CDR3 runs to 14 residues. CDR3 in amino acids: CASSQLGQGNTIYF. CDR3 nucleotides: TGTGCCAGCAGCCAACTAGGACAGGGAAACACCATATATTTT.

The rearrangement links TRBV7-2 to TRBJ1-1, with 7 positions matching TRBD1. The CDR3 spans 17 residues. The V segment lost 2 bases and the J segment 0 bases; nucleotides outside the gene matches: 9. CDR1 SGHTA and CDR2 FQGNSA come from the germline V gene. CDR3 region: CASSLRSQQGLNTEAFF. In DNA, the CDR3 is TGTGCCAGCAGCTTACGGTCTCAACAGGGGTTGAACACTGAAGCTTTCTTT.

V and J are TRBV28 and TRBJ2-7; 7 bases are shared with TRBD1. The ends lost 3 bases at V and 8 bases at J; junction bases unmatched: 10. Germline V gives CDR1 MDHEN, CDR2 SYDVKM. This CDR3 has 14 residues. As DNA, the CDR3 is TGTGCCAGCAGTTTGCACACAGGGGTGATGCAGCAGTACTTC. It translates to CASSLHTGVMQQYF.

The CDR3 nucleotides read TGTGCCAGTAGTATAGATGCATCGGGTGGCACCGGGGAGCTGTTTTTT. It is translated as CASSIDASGGTGELFF. The V and J genes are TRBV19 and TRBJ2-2; D is unresolved. The CDR3 is 16 amino acids. Germline CDR1 reads LNHDA; CDR2 reads SQIVND (reference sequence). Trimming stripped 0 bases from V and 4 bases from J, with 12 bases between.

The chain links TRBV29-1 to TRBJ1-6; TRBD1 matches 10 bases. The germline CDR1 and CDR2 sequences are SQVTM and ANQGSEA. The CDR3 is made up of 13 amino acids. The J segment lost 8 bases and the V segment lost 7 bases, leaving 5 bases of the junction unmatched. The CDR3 DNA reads as TGCAGCGCTACAGGGACAGGGGATTCACCCCTCCACTTT. Amino acid sequence: CSATGTGDSPLHF. Together with reference TRBV29-1 and TRBJ1-6, the CDR3 gives the full variable domain: SAVISQKPSRDICQRGTSLTIQCQVDSQVTMMFWYRQQPGQSLTLIATANQGSEATYESGFVIDKFPISRPNLTFSTLTVSNMSPEDSSIYLCSATGTGDSPLHFGNGTRLTVT.

For the CDR3, the DNA is TGTGCCAGCAGCTTGGACAGTTCCTACGAGCAGTACTTC. It is translated as CASSLDSSYEQYF. The V gene is TRBV7-9, the J gene TRBJ2-7; a possible D gene is TRBD1 (6 bases). This CDR3 region has 13 residues. The germline CDR1 and CDR2 sequences are SEHNR and FQNEAQ (reference sequence). V shed 3 bases and J shed 1 base, with 7 bases lying between them.

This chain connects TRBV27 to TRBJ2-1; 9 bases fit TRBD2. Per the germline V gene, CDR1 is MNHEY and CDR2 is SMNVEV (reference sequence). The CDR3 runs to 18 residues. The J segment lost 0 bases and the V segment lost 2 bases, leaving 8 bases of the junction unmatched. In nucleotides, the CDR3 is TGTGCCAGCAGTTTAGGGAGCGGGGGGCGTAGCTCCTACAATGAGCAGTTCTTC. It translates to CASSLGSGGRSSYNEQFF.

This clone was detected a few times. The rearrangement links TRBV30 to TRBJ1-4, with 9 positions matching TRBD1. The CDR3 runs 14 residues. Trimming at V came to 3 bases and at J to 6 bases, leaving 5 bases not matched to a gene. Germline V gene lookup returns CDR1 GTSNPN and CDR2 SVGIG (reference sequence). DNA for the CDR3: TGTGCCTGGAGCGTGGGACAGGGTTATGAAAAACTGTTTTTT. Amino acids: CAWSVGQGYEKLFF.

This chain uses TRBV5-5 with TRBJ2-1; 11 bases are a match to TRBD2. CDR1 and CDR2 from the germline V gene are SGHKS and YYEKEE (reference sequence). The CDR3 runs 17 residues. The junction had 11 bases not matched to a gene; V was cut back by 4 bases and J by 5 bases. The CDR3 DNA is TGTGCCAGCAGCCCGCGACTAGCGGGGTCTAGGCACAATGAGCAGTTCTTC. The encoded protein is CASSPRLAGSRHNEQFF.

The chain recombines TRBV6-5 with TRBJ2-7, with D perhaps matching TRBD2 (6 bases). Germline CDR1 is MNHEY and CDR2 is SVGAGI. Trimming shortened V by 2 bases and J by 5 bases, and 16 bases separated the two germline ends. CDR3 size: 15 residues. The CDR3 loop reads CASSYGGAEVDEQYF. For the CDR3, the DNA is TGTGCCAGCAGTTACGGCGGGGCTGAAGTCGACGAGCAGTACTTC.

This chain connects TRBV19 to TRBJ2-6; 7 bases map to TRBD1. This CDR3 has 17 residues. The trim removed 6 bases at V and 3 bases at J, leaving 11 bases unmatched. Germline V gives CDR1 LNHDA, CDR2 SQIVND (reference sequence). CDR3 DNA: TGTGCCAGTAGCACGACAGGGTATGAGGATGGGGCCAACGTCCTGACTTTC. It codes for CASSTTGYEDGANVLTF.

The rearrangement links TRBV28 to TRBJ1-4; D might be TRBD1 (6 bases). CDR1 and CDR2 (germline): MDHEN, SYDVKM. This CDR3 comprises 14 residues. V was clipped by 5 bases and J by 7 bases, with 14 bases between them. The DNA of the CDR3 is TGTGCCAGCAGTCAAGGAGGGGGGGGTGAAAAACTGTTTTTT. It yields the protein CASSQGGGGEKLFF.

V and J are TRBV5-4 and TRBJ2-1; D perhaps matches TRBD2 (6 bases). Trimming cost V 0 bases and J 0 bases, with 10 bases left between them. The CDR3 contains 16 residues. Per the germline V gene, CDR1 is SGHNT and CDR2 is YYREEE (reference sequence). CDR3 sequence: CASSLDGGSSYNEQFF. The CDR3, as DNA: TGTGCCAGCAGCTTGGATGGGGGGAGCTCCTACAATGAGCAGTTCTTC.

DNA of the CDR3: TGTGCCAGTAGTATAGGTCCAGGGGAGCACGAGCAGTACTTC. Translating it yields CASSIGPGEHEQYF. The rearrangement uses TRBV19 and TRBJ2-7, with D possibly matching TRBD1 (6 bases). Germline V lookup: CDR1 LNHDA, CDR2 SQIVND (reference sequence). The CDR3 is 14 amino acids. Trimming took 1 base from V and 5 from J, leaving 12 bases between them.

The chain is built from TRBV29-1 and TRBJ2-7; weak D call: TRBD1 (5 bases). The ends were cut back, 4 bases at V and 3 bases at J, with 13 bases in the middle. The CDR3 extends over 13 amino acids. The germline V gene encodes CDR1 SQVTM and CDR2 ANQGSEA. The CDR3 DNA sequence: TGCAGCGTTGGTGGCGACAGTAACTACGAGCAGTACTTC. This sequence encodes CSVGGDSNYEQYF.

This clone has a single count. This sequence joins TRBV4-1 and TRBJ2-1; D is perhaps TRBD1 (6 bases). Germline V gives CDR1 MGHRA, CDR2 YSYEKL. Trimming shortened V by 4 bases and J by 2 bases, and 18 bases separated the two germline ends. This CDR3 has 17 amino acids. The CDR3 loop is CASSLQGTSTTYNEQFF. The CDR3 nucleotides are TGCGCCAGCAGCCTACAGGGTACCTCAACTACCTACAATGAGCAGTTCTTC.

The chain combines TRBV9 with TRBJ1-1; D ambiguous. Germline CDR1 is SGDLS and CDR2 is YYNGEE. Trimming left V 1 base short and J 0 bases short, with 10 bases between. This CDR3 is 15 amino acids long. Here the CDR3 DNA reads TGTGCCAGCAGCGTAACGTTGGGAGTGAACACTGAAGCTTTCTTT. Translating it yields CASSVTLGVNTEAFF.

The chain joins TRBV4-2 to TRBJ2-7, with D tentatively TRBD2 (6 bases). The CDR3 runs 16 residues. The V gene's germline CDR1 is LGHNA and CDR2 YNFKEQ. The V gene lost 3 bases and the J gene lost 1 base, with 16 bases spanning the gap. CDR3 amino acids: CASSQMGLGASYEQYF. Written as DNA, the CDR3 is TGTGCCAGCAGCCAGATGGGACTGGGAGCGTCCTACGAGCAGTACTTC.

The gene calls are TRBV28 and TRBJ2-6; D is possibly TRBD1 (6 bases). The CDR3 consists of 15 residues. V lost 6 bases and J 4 bases, leaving 13 bases between the germline ends. Germline assignment: CDR1 MDHEN and CDR2 SYDVKM. The CDR3 here is CASRHPQGGANVLTF. The CDR3, as DNA: TGTGCCAGCAGACATCCCCAGGGGGGGGCCAACGTCCTGACTTTC. The full variable domain, in which reference TRBV28 and TRBJ2-6 provide the parts outside the CDR3, is DVKVTQSSRYLVKRTGEKVFLECVQDMDHENMFWYRQDPGLGLRLIYFSYDVKMKEKGDIPEGYSVSREKKERFSLILESASTNQTSMYLCASRHPQGGANVLTFGAGSRLTVL.

The V and J genes are TRBV11-2 and TRBJ2-7, with D maybe TRBD2 (6 bases). Between the trimmed V and J ends, which lost 5 bases and 6 bases, there was a span of 20 bases. The CDR3 is 15 amino acids. The germline CDR1 and CDR2 sequences are SGHAT and FQNNGV. The CDR3 region is CASSTPQTRASEQYF. For the CDR3, the DNA is TGTGCCAGCAGCACCCCCCAGACTAGAGCATCCGAGCAGTACTTC.